This TCR beta chain was retrieved from a study of blood T cell repertoires in COVID-19 (dated by TCRdb to the early 2020s). About the study as a whole: Samples covering the acute and convalescent phases of COVID-19 were provided by collaborators in the United States, Italy and Spain. The material from the prospective study consisted of cDNA or gDNA derived from T cells, B-cell-depleted T cells, or PBMCs. Sample metadata almost always included a de-identified subject ID, COVID-19 status, age in years and sex. The repertoires were released in a freely available public database meant as a resource for research on the immune response to SARS-CoV-2. Where available, HLA class I and class II types were taken from metadata supplied by the sample provider and were not determined by assay-based typing. Deeply sampled blood TCRbeta repertoires from subjects exposed to, actively infected with, or recovered from COVID-19 were included in the dataset. The samples were drawn from the first 160 participants of the ongoing ImmuneRACE study and from over a thousand subjects provided by 6 global collaborators.

TCRbeta CDR3 regions were amplified from genomic DNA by means of the immunoSEQ Assay, a bias-controlled multiplex PCR. The published analysis was carried out like this. Within the assay, amplification of reference gene primers was used to estimate how many nucleated cells each sample contained. To quantify the absolute abundance of each unique TCRbeta CDR3 rearrangement, sequence reads were collapsed and filtered. For each sample, productive Simpson clonality was calculated as the square root of Simpson's diversity index across productive rearrangements. TCRdb provides this immuneACCESS table in a form limited to in-frame rearrangements. Some clones are lacking; in checked studies, under half of them reflect an unresolved V gene, and why the rest are absent is not known. D and trimming were read from the DNA, whereas the V and J calls and clone size are those reported in that table. Present in this sample are roughly 250,000 clones, 80% to 90% of which were seen just once. Around 3.5% of the sample is taken by the ten largest.

General conclusions and limits of the study: The amount of clinical and demographic metadata varied by source and participant and was provided uncurated.

Participants in the prospective study were enrolled through a virtual design, were aged roughly 18 to 100 years, and lived in approximately 24 United States geographic areas. To assign participants to cohorts, the prospective study relied on clinical history that participants themselves reported in a screening survey and a study questionnaire. Exposed participants had been in contact with someone with a PCR-confirmed or clinician-diagnosed COVID-19 case within 2 weeks of study entry. Each participant in the prospective study had whole blood, serum and a nasopharyngeal or oropharyngeal swab collected by mobile phlebotomists. Prospective study participants could optionally give additional blood draws and questionnaires over an approximately two-month period. Blood samples from the prospective study were shipped frozen or at room temperature prior to DNA extraction. Notes on this clone: The antigen this receptor binds is unknown. Base qualities are not recorded, but no much larger clone differs from it by a single base.

Sequences LGHDT (CDR1) and YNNKEL (CDR2) are obtained from the germline V gene (reference sequence). CDR3 length: 14 amino acids, cysteine to phenylalanine. The sequence is cut down to CDR3 DNA, 42 bases in frame from base 1. From V the trimming removes 5 bases and from J it removes 7 bases, while the gene matches leave 5 bases of the junction unaccounted for. Sequencing used PBMCs or T cells enriched from blood (not recorded which). Rearrangement joined TRBV3-1 (or the pseudogene TRBV3-2) to TRBJ1-6; 7 middle bases align to TRBD1. The clonotype was recovered from a middle-aged woman who had been exposed to COVID-19. The DNA reads TGTGCCAGCAGCAGGGACAGTTGGAATTCACCCCTCCACTTT. Translated, it gives CASSRDSWNSPLHF.